This TCR beta chain was sequenced for a study of T cells in Graves' hyperthyroidism and ophthalmopathy. The TCR beta CDR3 regions underwent amplification using RNA transcripts as the source. An initial round of RT-PCR targeting the TCR CDR3 relied on the HTBI primer set. TCRdb fed the multiplex PCR reads into MiXCR, producing one record per CDR3 protein. The table shows more than 500,000 distinct CDR3 sequences, with roughly a sixth occurring only once. V shed 0 bases and J shed 4 bases, with 16 bases lying between them. Looked up from germline, CDR1 is KGHDR and CDR2 is SFDVKD. The CDR3 consists of 17 residues.

This clonotype was sampled from a woman under 40 with Graves' ophthalmopathy. The sequencing sample was made of blood. This chain joins TRBV24-1 and TRBJ2-3, with D perhaps matching TRBD2 (5 bases). CDR3 coding DNA: TGTGCCACCAGTGATTTGTATTCGGCGGGTGGGGCAGATACGCAGTATTTT. Residues: CATSDLYSAGGADTQYF.